This T cell receptor (beta chain) was identified during a study of blood T cell repertoires in COVID-19. Across the study: Researchers got acute and convalescent COVID-19 samples from the United States, Italy and Spain. Sources were T cells, B-cell-depleted T cells, or PBMCs; the material itself was cDNA or gDNA.

In its sample, this clone was seen a few times. The CDR3 covers 15 residues. Per germline, CDR1 KGHDR and CDR2 SFDVKD. V dropped 1 base and J dropped 9; count of bases not matched to a gene: 10. In the authors' workflow: Reference gene primer amplification gave estimated nucleated cell counts. Assay: immunoSEQ multiplex PCR; the TCRdb copy retains only in-frame clones and omits some. That table is the source of V, J and clone size, and D and trimming were worked out from the DNA. The table lists tens of thousands of clones, 65% to 85% of them singletons, with approximately 16% in the top ten. Specimen: peripheral blood. This sequence was found in a man between 65 and 79 years old with active or convalescent COVID-19. The rearrangement joins TRBV24-1 to TRBJ2-7; 8 bases align to TRBD1. CDR3 in amino acids: CATSDFGQGTRGQYF. CDR3 nucleotides: TGTGCCACCAGTGATTTTGGACAGGGAACCCGCGGGCAGTACTTC.